The rows below give T cell receptor beta chains drawn from one sample of a study of CD4+ T cells in melanoma. This table comes from immunoSEQ multiplex PCR, and its TCRdb copy is limited to in-frame clones, with some not included. The sample has about 140,000 clones; about 93% are singletons. Receptors originate from a human donor with melanoma. The CDR3 runs from the conserved cysteine through the conserved F or W. Fields, in order: CDR3 length, clone size, D gene, V gene, J gene, CDR3 DNA, CDR3 protein. D genes are given only for firm matches. Size values are once, few and many counts, or a class for expanded clones, and some rows have none.

cdr3_length: 14
clone_size: .
d_call: .
v_call: TRBV7-3
j_call: TRBJ2-3
cdr3_nt: TGTGCCAGCAGCCTCTCGGCGACCACAGATACGCAGTATTTT
cdr3_aa: CASSLSATTDTQYF

cdr3_length: 14
clone_size: .
d_call: .
v_call: TRBV5-1
j_call: TRBJ1-2
cdr3_nt: TGCGCCAGCAGCTTAACTGCACCCGCGGTGAGCTACACCTTC
cdr3_aa: CASSLTAPAVSYTF

cdr3_length: 11
clone_size: .
d_call: .
v_call: TRBV20-1
j_call: TRBJ2-7
cdr3_nt: TGCAGTGCTAGTAAGCGACGCGAGCAGTACTTC
cdr3_aa: CSASKRREQYF

cdr3_length: 13
clone_size: once
d_call: .
v_call: TRBV29-1
j_call: TRBJ2-1
cdr3_nt: TGCAGCGTGCACCGATCCTTAAAGTATGAGCAGTTCTTC
cdr3_aa: CSVHRSLKYEQFF

cdr3_length: 14
clone_size: .
d_call: TRBD1
v_call: TRBV30
j_call: TRBJ2-5
cdr3_nt: TGTGCCTGGAGTCCGACAGGGTTGCAAGAGACCCAGTACTTC
cdr3_aa: CAWSPTGLQETQYF

cdr3_length: 12
clone_size: .
d_call: .
v_call: TRBV5-4
j_call: TRBJ2-7
cdr3_nt: TGTGCCAGCAGCTTGCTCCAGGGCGGGCAGTACTTC
cdr3_aa: CASSLLQGGQYF

cdr3_length: 13
clone_size: .
d_call: TRBD1
v_call: TRBV7-8
j_call: TRBJ1-1
cdr3_nt: TGTGCCAGCAGCTTCACAGGGGCACCTGAAGCTTTCTTT
cdr3_aa: CASSFTGAPEAFF

cdr3_length: 12
clone_size: .
d_call: .
v_call: TRBV7-9
j_call: TRBJ2-2
cdr3_nt: TGTGCCAGCAGTTATAGGGCCGGGGAGCTGTTTTTT
cdr3_aa: CASSYRAGELFF

cdr3_length: 15
clone_size: .
d_call: .
v_call: TRBV7-2
j_call: TRBJ2-7
cdr3_nt: TGTGCCAGCAGCTTAGTTGGGACATCTCGCTACGAGCAGTACTTC
cdr3_aa: CASSLVGTSRYEQYF

cdr3_length: 15
clone_size: .
d_call: .
v_call: TRBV5-5
j_call: TRBJ1-1
cdr3_nt: TGTGCCAGCAGCTTGGTAGGGGGGGGCGCGACTGAAGCTTTCTTT
cdr3_aa: CASSLVGGGATEAFF

cdr3_length: 14
clone_size: once
d_call: .
v_call: TRBV4-1
j_call: TRBJ2-7
cdr3_nt: TGCGCCAGCAGCCAAGGTATCCGAAGCACAGTGCAGTACTTC
cdr3_aa: CASSQGIRSTVQYF

cdr3_length: 15
clone_size: .
d_call: TRBD1
v_call: TRBV6-1
j_call: TRBJ1-2
cdr3_nt: TGTGCCAGCAGTGAAATCGGACAGGGGAACTATGGCTACACCTTC
cdr3_aa: CASSEIGQGNYGYTF

cdr3_length: 16
clone_size: .
d_call: TRBD2
v_call: TRBV27
j_call: TRBJ2-1
cdr3_nt: TGTGCCAGCAGCCGGGTAACTAGCGGGGGGCCCAATGAGCAGTTCTTC
cdr3_aa: CASSRVTSGGPNEQFF

cdr3_length: 12
clone_size: .
d_call: .
v_call: TRBV11-1
j_call: TRBJ2-3
cdr3_nt: TGTGCCAGCAGCCCCGGAGCAGATACGCAGTATTTT
cdr3_aa: CASSPGADTQYF

cdr3_length: 15
clone_size: .
d_call: .
v_call: TRBV6-5
j_call: TRBJ1-1
cdr3_nt: TGTGCCAGCAGTTACTCGGTAGGGATGAACACTGAAGCTTTCTTT
cdr3_aa: CASSYSVGMNTEAFF

cdr3_length: 15
clone_size: once
d_call: .
v_call: TRBV19
j_call: TRBJ2-2
cdr3_nt: TGTGCCAGTACTGGGGGGACGTCGAACACCGGGGAGCTGTTTTTT
cdr3_aa: CASTGGTSNTGELFF

cdr3_length: 16
clone_size: .
d_call: .
v_call: TRBV6-1
j_call: TRBJ1-2
cdr3_nt: TGTGCCAGCAGTGACATGGGACGCGGCGGGAACTATGGCTACACCTTC
cdr3_aa: CASSDMGRGGNYGYTF

cdr3_length: 15
clone_size: .
d_call: TRBD1
v_call: TRBV5-1
j_call: TRBJ1-1
cdr3_nt: TGCGCCAGCAGCCAGGACAGGGGGCTGGTCACTGAAGCTTTCTTT
cdr3_aa: CASSQDRGLVTEAFF

cdr3_length: 15
clone_size: .
d_call: .
v_call: TRBV2
j_call: TRBJ2-2
cdr3_nt: TGTGCCAGCAGTGAAGCCGGAGGGAACACCGGGGAGCTGTTTTTT
cdr3_aa: CASSEAGGNTGELFF

cdr3_length: 12
clone_size: .
d_call: .
v_call: TRBV27
j_call: TRBJ1-5
cdr3_nt: TGTGCCAGCAGTGCTAGCAATCAGCCCCAGCATTTT
cdr3_aa: CASSASNQPQHF

cdr3_length: 17
clone_size: .
d_call: .
v_call: TRBV5-4
j_call: TRBJ2-1
cdr3_nt: TGTGCCAGCAGTACAAAAACCGGGACGGGGAACTACAATGAGCAGTTCTTC
cdr3_aa: CASSTKTGTGNYNEQFF

cdr3_length: 15
clone_size: .
d_call: .
v_call: TRBV18
j_call: TRBJ2-7
cdr3_nt: TGTGCCAGCTCACCATCGAAGGACCTAGCCTACGAGCAGTACTTC
cdr3_aa: CASSPSKDLAYEQYF

cdr3_length: 15
clone_size: .
d_call: .
v_call: TRBV6-1
j_call: TRBJ2-7
cdr3_nt: TGTGCCAGCAGTGAAGCTCGGGGATTAACCTACGAGCAGTACTTC
cdr3_aa: CASSEARGLTYEQYF

cdr3_length: 16
clone_size: .
d_call: TRBD2
v_call: TRBV6-6
j_call: TRBJ2-2
cdr3_nt: TGTGCCAGCAGCATGCTAGCGGGGGGGAACACCGGGGAGCTGTTTTTT
cdr3_aa: CASSMLAGGNTGELFF

cdr3_length: 14
clone_size: .
d_call: TRBD1
v_call: TRBV10-3
j_call: TRBJ2-7
cdr3_nt: TGTGCCATCAGCGCGGGACAGGAGATCCACGAGCAGTACTTC
cdr3_aa: CAISAGQEIHEQYF

cdr3_length: 10
clone_size: .
d_call: .
v_call: TRBV6-1
j_call: TRBJ2-1
cdr3_nt: TGTGCCACCGCTATAAATGAGCAGTTCTTC
cdr3_aa: CATAINEQFF

cdr3_length: 17
clone_size: .
d_call: TRBD2
v_call: TRBV15
j_call: TRBJ2-5
cdr3_nt: TGTGCCACCAGCAGAAGAAGAGCGGGGGGGCCTCGGGAGACCCAGTACTTC
cdr3_aa: CATSRRRAGGPRETQYF

cdr3_length: 13
clone_size: few
d_call: .
v_call: TRBV30
j_call: TRBJ1-2
cdr3_nt: TGTGCCTGGAGTAAGTTAGGGATCTATGGCTACACCTTC
cdr3_aa: CAWSKLGIYGYTF

cdr3_length: 13
clone_size: .
d_call: TRBD1
v_call: TRBV6-4
j_call: TRBJ2-5
cdr3_nt: TGTGCCAGCACGGGGACAGAAGGGGAGACCCAGTACTTC
cdr3_aa: CASTGTEGETQYF

cdr3_length: 11
clone_size: once
d_call: .
v_call: TRBV29-1
j_call: TRBJ2-2
cdr3_nt: TGCAGCGTAATGGACACCGGGGAGCTGTTTTTT
cdr3_aa: CSVMDTGELFF

cdr3_length: 13
clone_size: .
d_call: .
v_call: TRBV5-1
j_call: TRBJ2-1
cdr3_nt: TGCGCCAGCAGCTTGGAACGACTAGAGTTATCGTTCTTC
cdr3_aa: CASSLERLELSFF